Following are 27 T cell receptor beta chains from one sample sequenced in a study of T cells expressing NK-cell markers. TCRdb reworked the 5' RACE reads into one entry per CDR3 protein, no DNA. The sample shows about 410,000 distinct CDR3 sequences, and roughly 10% sits with its ten largest clones. Sequencing input: blood T cells: a sorted CD56 or NKG2C T cell subset, CD4+ or CD8+ T cells, or bulk PBMC T cells (not recorded which). These TCRs come from a woman aged 45-65 years in good health.

The V and J genes are TRBV5-1 and TRBJ2-5; the TRBD1 assignment by TCRdb is unverifiable without DNA. The CDR3 runs 16 residues. From germline, CDR1 is SGHRS and CDR2 YFSETQ. CDR3 loop: CASSLEAHLRAETQYF.

The chain links TRBV12-3 or TRBV12-4 to TRBJ1-1; the D gene TCRdb calls, TRBD1, cannot be checked with no DNA. The CDR3 extends over 13 amino acids. The CDR3 reads CASSLRGRREAFF.

The chain has TRBV12-3 or TRBV12-4 and TRBJ1-5; as DNA is missing, the TRBD1 call by TCRdb cannot be tested. CDR3 length: 13 amino acids. Here the CDR3 reads CASSRDSYQPQHF.

V is TRBV15 and J is TRBJ2-1; TCRdb's D gene call, TRBD2, goes unchecked for lack of DNA. Germline V gene data show CDR1 as LNHNV and CDR2 as YYDKDF (reference sequence). The CDR3 is made up of 16 amino acids. The CDR3 here is CATSSLAGGPGSEQFF.

V gene TRBV5-1 combines with J gene TRBJ1-2; the TRBD1 assignment by TCRdb is unverifiable without DNA. The V gene's germline CDR1 is SGHRS and CDR2 YFSETQ. This CDR3 has 18 amino acids. The CDR3 protein is CASSGAGQDSSLNYGYTF.

The chain recombines TRBV15 with TRBJ2-3; TCRdb's D gene call, TRBD2, goes unchecked for lack of DNA. CDR1 is LNHNV, CDR2 YYDKDF, per germline (reference sequence). This CDR3 has 17 amino acids. The CDR3 region is CATSRMILADHTDTQYF.

The rearrangement uses TRBV12-3 or TRBV12-4 and TRBJ2-1. The CDR3 loop spans 15 amino acids. CDR3 amino acids: CASSLGGRRSGEQFF.

V is TRBV12-3 or TRBV12-4 and J is TRBJ2-1; TCRdb designates TRBD2, a call that cannot be tested without DNA. This CDR3 region has 16 residues. The CDR3 here is CASSPGGRIGGVEQFF.

The chain carries TRBV5-1 and TRBJ2-1. The CDR3 contains 15 residues. Germline CDR1 reads SGHRS; CDR2 reads YFSETQ. CDR3 residues: CASSSSRPNTNEQFF.

The chain uses TRBV2 and TRBJ1-2. Germline V gene lookup returns CDR1 SNHLY and CDR2 FYNNEI. The CDR3 is 14 amino acids. CDR3 protein: CASSPWTRRGGYTF.

J is TRBJ1-1 and V is TRBV14. Germline CDR1 and CDR2: SGHDN and FVKESK. The CDR3 loop spans 14 amino acids. The CDR3 loop reads CASSQDPDSLKAFF.

The chain carries TRBV20-1 and TRBJ2-1; the TRBD2 assignment by TCRdb is unverifiable without DNA. This CDR3 spans 14 amino acids. CDR1 is DFQATT and CDR2 is SNEGSKA in the germline V gene (reference sequence). This CDR3 is CSARRPVSYNEQFF.

The chain carries TRBV7-2 and TRBJ2-7; TCRdb's D call of TRBD2 is untestable without DNA. The CDR3 spans 14 residues. The germline CDR1 and CDR2 sequences are SGHTA and FQGNSA. The CDR3 reads CASSLTSRVNEQYF.

The chain is built from TRBV20-1 and TRBJ2-5; TCRdb lists TRBD2, though no DNA is available to test this call. CDR3 size: 13 residues. From germline, CDR1 is DFQATT and CDR2 SNEGSKA (reference sequence). The CDR3 here is CSARTSGRETQYF.

The chain links TRBV14 to TRBJ1-1. There are 13 residues in the CDR3. Germline assignment: CDR1 SGHDN and CDR2 FVKESK. The CDR3 spells CASSQKVNTEAFF.

The rearrangement uses TRBV6-1 and TRBJ2-3; checking the TCRdb D call of TRBD2 is not possible without DNA. The CDR3 extends over 15 amino acids. Per the germline V gene, CDR1 is MNHNS and CDR2 is SASEGT. CDR3 loop: CASRRLAGTADTQYF.

The chain recombines TRBV20-1 with TRBJ2-5; checking the TCRdb D call of TRBD1 is not possible without DNA. The CDR3 contains 13 residues. CDR1 DFQATT and CDR2 SNEGSKA come from the germline V gene (reference sequence). The CDR3 protein is CSALSQGGETQYF.

This rearrangement joins TRBV11-3 to TRBJ1-4; TCRdb's D call, TRBD1, is unchecked because there is no DNA. Germline V lookup: CDR1 SGHNT, CDR2 YENEEA. This CDR3 spans 13 amino acids. CDR3 residues: CASTGTGEEKLFF. The full variable domain, rest sourced from reference TRBV11-3 and TRBJ1-4, is EAGVVQSPRYKIIEKKQPVAFWCNPISGHNTLYWYLQNLGQGPELLIRYENEEAVDDSQLPKDRFSAERLKGVDSTLKIQPAELGDSAVYLCASTGTGEEKLFFGSGTQLSVL.

The genes are TRBV6-2 or TRBV6-3 and TRBJ2-7; the TRBD1 assignment by TCRdb is unverifiable without DNA. The CDR3 runs to 16 residues. The V gene's germline CDR1 is MNHEY and CDR2 SVGEGT. CDR3 sequence reads: CASTDPGQGSSYEQYF.

The chain recombines TRBV7-9 with TRBJ2-3; no DNA is available, so the TRBD2 call from TCRdb remains unchecked. This CDR3 is 14 amino acids long. Germline-derived CDR1 and CDR2 are SEHNR and FQNEAQ (reference sequence). This CDR3 reads CASSPPGGPDTQYF.

The CDR3 reads CASSGKTGQLYEQYF. The chain employs TRBV11-2 and TRBJ2-7; TCRdb indicates TRBD1, and absent DNA this call remains unverified. The CDR3 covers 15 residues. Per germline, CDR1 SGHAT and CDR2 FQNNGV. The full variable domain, with the rest looked up from reference TRBV11-2 and TRBJ2-7, is EAGVAQSPRYKIIEKRQSVAFWCNPISGHATLYWYQQILGQGPKLLIQFQNNGVVDDSQLPKDRFSAERLKGVDSTLKIQPAKLEDSAVYLCASSGKTGQLYEQYFGPGTRLTVT.

The chain uses TRBV12-3 or TRBV12-4 and TRBJ2-1; TCRdb selects TRBD2, and the lack of DNA leaves this call unchecked. CDR3 length: 16 residues. The CDR3 reads CASNTLPAGGRGEQFF.

The chain's CDR3 is CASSPISGELFF. The J gene is TRBJ2-2, the V gene TRBV7-9. The CDR3 extends over 12 amino acids. CDR1 and CDR2 (germline): SEHNR, FQNEAQ (reference sequence).

V gene TRBV7-8 combines with J gene TRBJ2-3; the TRBD2 assignment by TCRdb is unverifiable without DNA. Germline lookup yields CDR1 SGHVS and CDR2 FQNEAQ. CDR3 size: 17 residues. This CDR3 reads CASSLEIGGRLTDTQYF.

The chain joins TRBV7-7 to TRBJ2-3. Germline values: CDR1 SSHAT, CDR2 FNYEAQ (reference sequence). The CDR3 totals 15 residues. Here the CDR3 reads CASSLILSSTDTQYF.

The genes are TRBV12-3 or TRBV12-4 and TRBJ2-5. This CDR3 region has 13 residues. This CDR3 is CASSLREWETQYF.

The chain combines TRBV10-3 with TRBJ2-2; TCRdb indicates TRBD1, and absent DNA this call remains unverified. Germline V lookup: CDR1 ENHRY, CDR2 SYGVKD. CDR3 length: 17 residues. CDR3 sequence: CAIAQSPRDRNTGELFF.